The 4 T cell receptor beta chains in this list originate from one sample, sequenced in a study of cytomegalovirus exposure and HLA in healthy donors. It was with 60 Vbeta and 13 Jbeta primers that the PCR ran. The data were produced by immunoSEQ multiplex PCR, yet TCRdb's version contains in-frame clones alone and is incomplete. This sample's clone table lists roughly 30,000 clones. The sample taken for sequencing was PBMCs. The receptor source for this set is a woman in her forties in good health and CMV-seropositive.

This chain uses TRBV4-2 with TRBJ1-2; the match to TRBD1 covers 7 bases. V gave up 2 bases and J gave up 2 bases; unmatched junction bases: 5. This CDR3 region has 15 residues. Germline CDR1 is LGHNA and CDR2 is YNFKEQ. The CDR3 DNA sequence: TGTGCCAGCAGCCAACTATTACAGGGGAACTATGGCTACACCTTC. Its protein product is CASSQLLQGNYGYTF.

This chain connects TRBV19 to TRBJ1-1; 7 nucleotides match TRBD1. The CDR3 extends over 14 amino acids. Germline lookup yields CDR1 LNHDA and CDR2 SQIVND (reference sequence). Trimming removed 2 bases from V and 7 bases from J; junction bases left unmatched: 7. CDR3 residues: CASSITGDGSEAFF. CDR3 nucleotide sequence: TGTGCCAGTAGTATAACAGGGGATGGGAGTGAAGCTTTCTTT.

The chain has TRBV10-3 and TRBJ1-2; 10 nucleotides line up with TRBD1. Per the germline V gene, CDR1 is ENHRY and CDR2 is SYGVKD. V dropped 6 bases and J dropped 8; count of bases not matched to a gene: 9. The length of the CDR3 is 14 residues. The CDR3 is CAISRQGASNGYTF. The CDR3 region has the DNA TGTGCCATCAGCCGACAGGGGGCTTCTAACGGCTACACCTTC.

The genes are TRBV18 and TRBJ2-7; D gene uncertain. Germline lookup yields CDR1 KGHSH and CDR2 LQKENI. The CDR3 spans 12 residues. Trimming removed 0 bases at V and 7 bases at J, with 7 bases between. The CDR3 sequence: CASSPPSEEQYF. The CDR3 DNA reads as TGTGCCAGCTCACCACCGAGCGAAGAGCAGTACTTC.